This T cell receptor beta chain is from a study of siplizumab effects on memory and regulatory T cells. Overall study findings and caveats: Poor capture below about 10^-5 frequency left most alloreactive clones unmapped to unstimulated subsets. Treatment with siplizumab left mappable alloreactive CD4+ clones averaging roughly 70% Treg-derived, compared with 25% to 30% in controls.

TCRdb keeps only in-frame clones here, not all; method: immunoSEQ multiplex PCR. Of more than 60,000 clones in the sample, roughly 96% are singletons; the top ten hold about 0.1%. Trimming removed 0 bases from V and 4 bases from J, with 8 bases in between. The length of the CDR3 is 13 residues. In germline, CDR1 is SGHNT, CDR2 YYREEE (reference sequence). Points on this clone: What it binds is not known.

This receptor was obtained from a human donor in good health. The chain carries TRBV5-4 and TRBJ2-7; D gene uncertain. Sample: naive CD8+ T cells sorted from blood. The CDR3 coding sequence is TGTGCCAGCAGCTTGGACGAAAAGTACGAGCAGTACTTC. This gives the protein CASSLDEKYEQYF.